The 5 T cell receptor beta chains below were found in one sample sequenced in a study of shared clonotypes between healthy human individuals. Sequencing used immunoSEQ multiplex PCR; TCRdb keeps in-frame clones, though not all of them. The sample consists of 2,500,000 or so clones, over 85% of them appearing once. The specimen sequenced was naive CD4+ T cells from PBMCs. The subset denotes: CD45RA+ positively selected. The receptors come from a man younger than 35 in good health. Some clones in this sample may be carry-over from other donors' samples.

The chain couples TRBV5-1 to TRBJ2-7; D possibly corresponds to TRBD1 (6 bases). The CDR3 loop spans 16 amino acids. Deletions cut 0 bases from V and 1 base from J, with 14 bases between. Germline V CDR1 and CDR2: SGHRS, YFSETQ. The CDR3 nucleotides are TGCGCCAGCAGCTTGGAGTCCAGGGGTGGTTCCTACGAGCAGTACTTC. Protein product: CASSLESRGGSYEQYF.

The chain carries TRBV10-3 and TRBJ2-1, with D perhaps TRBD2 (6 bases). Between the trimmed V and J ends, which lost 0 bases and 12 bases, there was a span of 6 bases. CDR3 size: 11 residues. Germline values: CDR1 ENHRY, CDR2 SYGVKD. This CDR3 reads CAISESGGQFF. The CDR3, as DNA: TGTGCCATCAGTGAGTCCGGGGGGCAGTTCTTC.

Comments on this clone: Additional DNA sequences in this sample encode the identical CDR3. This chain links TRBV15 with TRBJ2-3; no definite D call. V was shortened by 4 bases and J by 1 base, with 12 bases between the two germline ends. CDR3 length equals 15 residues. Germline values: CDR1 LNHNV, CDR2 YYDKDF (reference sequence). CDR3 coding DNA: TGTGCCACCAGCATACCGGGTGGGGGCACAGATACGCAGTATTTT. Amino acid sequence: CATSIPGGGTDTQYF.

This clone appeared once. This CDR3 is CASSLRQGVNEKLFF. Written as DNA, the CDR3 is TGTGCCAGCAGCCTCAGACAGGGAGTTAATGAAAAACTGTTTTTT. This chain links TRBV7-2 with TRBJ1-4, with 7 bases fitting TRBD1. Germline V lookup: CDR1 SGHTA, CDR2 FQGNSA. The CDR3 totals 15 residues. With V trimmed by 5 bases and J by 4 bases, 7 bases remained unmatched.

The gene calls are TRBV27 and TRBJ2-5; D is possibly TRBD2 (6 bases). Germline loops: CDR1 MNHEY, CDR2 SMNVEV (reference sequence). V was shortened by 8 bases and J by 4 bases, with 11 bases between the two germline ends. The CDR3 loop spans 12 amino acids. The CDR3 loop is CASPGRGETQYF. The CDR3 nucleotides are TGTGCCAGCCCCGGGAGAGGAGAGACCCAGTACTTC.